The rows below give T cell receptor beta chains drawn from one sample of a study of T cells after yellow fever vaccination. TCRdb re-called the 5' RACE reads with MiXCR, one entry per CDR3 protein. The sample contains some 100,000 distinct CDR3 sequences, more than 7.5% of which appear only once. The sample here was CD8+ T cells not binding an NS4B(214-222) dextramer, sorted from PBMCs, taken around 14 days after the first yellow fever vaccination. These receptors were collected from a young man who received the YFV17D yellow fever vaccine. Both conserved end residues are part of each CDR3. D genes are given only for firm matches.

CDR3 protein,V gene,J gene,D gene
CASSQAQGGNQPQHF,TRBV4-1,TRBJ1-5,TRBD1
CSESMGARNEAFF,TRBV29-1,TRBJ1-1,NA
CASSLGGWETQYF,TRBV13,TRBJ2-5,NA
CSVEVLAGGLDEQFF,TRBV29-1,TRBJ2-1,TRBD2
CSARDLVTRGQPQHF,TRBV20-1,TRBJ1-5,NA
CAVTPEGRNTIYF,TRBV15,TRBJ1-3,NA
CSVLWGTGELFF,TRBV29-1,TRBJ2-2,NA
CASSSIDYTGDTEAFF,TRBV6-5,TRBJ1-1,NA
CASSHTSNSPLHF,TRBV27,TRBJ1-6,NA
CASSQDRGNYGYTF,TRBV4-3,TRBJ1-2,NA
CASSFSTGTKFSSYNSPLHF,TRBV12-3/TRBV12-4,TRBJ1-6,NA
CASSRERGGLSYNEQFF,TRBV7-8,TRBJ2-1,TRBD2
CASSLSSRNEQYF,TRBV27,TRBJ2-7,NA
CASSPGQGLLEKLFF,TRBV12-3/TRBV12-4,TRBJ1-4,TRBD1
CASRSDSPNTEAFF,TRBV6-2/TRBV6-3,TRBJ1-1,NA
CASSDTGPVAQFF,TRBV27,TRBJ2-1,NA
CSARPPRGAVDTQYF,TRBV20-1,TRBJ2-3,NA